The 26 T cell receptor beta chains in this list originate from one sample, sequenced in a study of T cell responses to AZD1222 COVID-19 vaccine (dated by TCRdb to the early 2020s). The library came from the immunoSEQ multiplex PCR assay. What TCRdb holds here is the immuneACCESS table cut down to in-frame rearrangements. Part of the clones is not present; checked against another copy, under half of the missing clones reflect an unresolved V gene, and the others are unexplained. The sample table holds 79,000 or so clones, of which roughly 90% were seen once. Approximately 5.3% of the sample lies in the top ten. The time point label corresponds to: about 28 days (+/-7) after the second vaccine dose. The specimen comprised peripheral blood, sampled 28 days after the second AZD1222 dose. The receptors stem from an adult who received the AZD1222 COVID-19 vaccine.

The chain combines TRBV21-1 with TRBJ2-3; the tabulated D call, TRBD2, remains unverified against the DNA. TRBV21-1 is a recognized pseudogene. The CDR3 runs to 18 residues. The CDR3 sequence: CASTKNQSGGTSTDTQYF. The CDR3 DNA follows: TGTGCCAGCACCAAGAATCAGTCCGGGGGAACTAGCACAGATACGCAGTATTTT.

The chain employs TRBV9 and TRBJ2-7; TRBD2 might be the D (5 bases). V was cut by 2 bases and J by 2 bases, with 11 bases left in between. From germline, CDR1 is SGDLS and CDR2 YYNGEE. This CDR3 region has 14 residues. The CDR3 nucleotides are TGTGCCAGCAGCGTCGACGGAGGTACCTACGAGCAGTACTTC. It codes for CASSVDGGTYEQYF.

The rearrangement links TRBV3-1 (or the pseudogene TRBV3-2) to TRBJ2-1, with TRBD2 matching 9 bases. The CDR3 has 14 amino acids. Germline CDR1 reads LGHDT; CDR2 reads YNNKEL (reference sequence). The trim removed 4 bases at V and 4 bases at J, leaving 2 bases unmatched. The CDR3: CASSLAGVYNEQFF. The CDR3 DNA follows: TGTGCCAGCAGCCTAGCGGGGGTATACAATGAGCAGTTCTTC.

This chain uses TRBV6-5 with TRBJ2-7; 10 bases are a match to TRBD1. CDR3 size: 14 residues. With 5 bases clipped from V and 6 bases from J, the junction kept 7 bases outside the gene matches. CDR1 and CDR2 (germline): MNHEY, SVGAGI. CDR3 nucleotide sequence: TGTGCCAGCAGTCTAGACAGGGGGCGAATCGAGCAGTACGTC. Its translation is CASSLDRGRIEQYV.

The V call is TRBV4-2, the J call TRBJ1-6, with D possibly TRBD1 on 5 matching bases. CDR1 and CDR2 (germline): LGHNA, YNFKEQ. Deletions cut 1 base from V and 9 bases from J, with 16 bases between. The CDR3 has 16 residues. CDR3 nucleotide sequence: TGTGCCAGCAGCCAAGCGACCGGGACCGGGGGTTCACCCCTCCACTTT. Amino acid sequence: CASSQATGTGGSPLHF.

The rearrangement uses TRBV3-1 (or the pseudogene TRBV3-2) and TRBJ1-6, with a weak D call TRBD1 (5 bases). The germline V gene encodes CDR1 LGHDT and CDR2 YNNKEL (reference sequence). Trimming removed 1 base from V and 4 bases from J, with 5 bases in between. The CDR3 covers 14 residues. In DNA form, the CDR3 reads TGTGCCAGCAGCCAAGGACAGTATAATTCACCCCTCCACTTT. Its protein is CASSQGQYNSPLHF.

The rearrangement joins TRBV5-1 to TRBJ2-6; D is unresolved. V dropped 4 bases and J dropped 0 bases, with 8 bases sitting between them. CDR3 length: 15 residues. The germline CDR1 and CDR2 sequences are SGHRS and YFSETQ. The CDR3 DNA reads as TGCGCCAGCAGCGGGTGGGACTCTGGGGCCAACGTCCTGACTTTC. Amino acid sequence: CASSGWDSGANVLTF. Based on the CDR3 plus reference TRBV5-1 and TRBJ2-6, the full variable domain is KAGVTQTPRYLIKTRGQQVTLSCSPISGHRSVSWYQQTPGQGLQFLFEYFSETQRNKGNFPGRFSGRQFSNSRSEMNVSTLELGDSALYLCASSGWDSGANVLTFGAGSRLTVL.

J is TRBJ1-5 and V is TRBV12-3 or TRBV12-4; D possibly corresponds to TRBD1 (6 bases). The CDR3 is made up of 12 amino acids. The V gene lost 6 bases and the J gene lost 7 bases, with 10 bases spanning the gap. In nucleotides, the CDR3 is TGTGCCAGCAGACTAGGGGGACAGCCCCAGCATTTT. Protein sequence: CASRLGGQPQHF.

The V and J genes are TRBV3-1 (or the pseudogene TRBV3-2) and TRBJ2-1; 11 bases are a match to TRBD2. The CDR3 extends over 19 amino acids. The V gene's germline CDR1 is LGHDT and CDR2 YNNKEL (reference sequence). The J segment lost 9 bases and the V segment lost 0 bases, leaving 16 bases of the junction unmatched. CDR3 residues: CASSQEERFGTSGTTEQFF. In DNA, the CDR3 is TGTGCCAGCAGCCAAGAAGAAAGGTTTGGGACTAGCGGCACAACTGAGCAGTTCTTC.

This clone is labeled medium-sized. CDR3: CSASRYNEQFF. The CDR3 DNA sequence: TGCAGTGCGTCCCGATACAATGAGCAGTTCTTC. J is TRBJ2-1 and V is TRBV20-1; D ambiguous. CDR1 is DFQATT and CDR2 is SNEGSKA in the germline V gene (reference sequence). Trimming took 6 bases from V and 4 from J, leaving 7 bases between them. CDR3 length equals 11 residues.

The chain uses TRBV28 and TRBJ2-7; 9 nucleotides match TRBD1. The CDR3 is made up of 14 amino acids. V lost 8 bases and J lost 5; bases outside the gene matches: 10. Germline assignment: CDR1 MDHEN and CDR2 SYDVKM. This CDR3 is CASLGGQGRHEQYF. CDR3 DNA: TGTGCCAGCCTAGGGGGACAGGGACGCCACGAGCAGTACTTC.

This clone was seen just once. This chain joins TRBV9 and TRBJ2-3; TRBD2 might be the D (5 bases). V was trimmed by 0 bases and J by 2 bases, leaving 13 bases between them. Germline V gene data show CDR1 as SGDLS and CDR2 as YYNGEE. This CDR3 is built from 16 residues. CDR3 in DNA: TGTGCCAGCAGCGTAGACGGGGATCTGGACACAGATACGCAGTATTTT. Protein product: CASSVDGDLDTDTQYF. Filled out from reference TRBV9 and TRBJ2-3, the complete variable domain reads DSGVTQTPKHLITATGQRVTLRCSPRSGDLSVYWYQQSLDQGLQFLIQYYNGEERAKGNILERFSAQQFPDLHSELNLSSLELGDSALYFCASSVDGDLDTDTQYFGPGTRLTVL.

The chain couples TRBV7-8 to TRBJ1-3; D not resolved. V was pared by 1 base and J by 0 bases, with 4 bases between. Germline CDR1 SGHVS, CDR2 FQNEAQ. The CDR3 length is 14 residues. The CDR3 bases are TGTGCCAGCAGCTTAGAATTCTCTGGAAACACCATATATTTT. Translated, it gives CASSLEFSGNTIYF.

The CDR3 protein is CASRGETGNNSPLHF. Written as DNA, the CDR3 is TGTGCCAGCAGAGGAGAGACAGGAAATAATTCACCCCTCCACTTT. The V call is TRBV5-8, the J call TRBJ1-6; TRBD1 is a possible D gene (6 bases). Trimming removed 5 bases at V and 5 bases at J, with 14 bases between. Looked up from germline, CDR1 is SGHTS and CDR2 is YDEGEE. This CDR3 comprises 15 residues.

This clone occurred a few times. This rearrangement joins TRBV4-1 to TRBJ2-2, with TRBD1 matching over 9 bases. This CDR3 is built from 16 residues. The germline CDR1 and CDR2 sequences are MGHRA and YSYEKL. The ends lost 4 bases at V and 7 bases at J; junction bases unmatched: 10. The CDR3 region has the DNA TGCGCCAGCAGCCCAGGACAGGGGCTGAGTGGCGGGGAGCTGTTTTTT. Protein product: CASSPGQGLSGGELFF.

This clone showed up just once. The chain joins TRBV7-3 to TRBJ2-3; D is uncertain. This CDR3 spans 15 amino acids. The germline V gene encodes CDR1 SGHTA and CDR2 FQGTGA. Between the trimmed V and J ends, which lost 1 base and 4 bases, there was a span of 12 bases. Here the CDR3 DNA reads TGTGCCAGCAGCTTAAACAACCACCGGGCAGATACGCAGTATTTT. Translation gives CASSLNNHRADTQYF.

The gene calls are TRBV30 and TRBJ2-5, with D possibly TRBD1 on 5 matching bases. CDR3 length equals 14 residues. Per the germline V gene, CDR1 is GTSNPN and CDR2 is SVGIG (reference sequence). V was shortened by 1 base and J by 3 bases, with 12 bases between the two germline ends. The CDR3 spells CAWSGDGAKETQYF. The CDR3 DNA reads TGTGCCTGGAGTGGGGATGGGGCCAAAGAGACCCAGTACTTC.

This chain uses TRBV9 with TRBJ2-1, with unresolved D. CDR1 and CDR2 (germline): SGDLS, YYNGEE. The CDR3 runs to 18 residues. Trimming pared 0 bases from V and 6 bases from J, leaving 22 bases between. CDR3 protein: CASSVDTPGTYTSNEQFF. The CDR3 nucleotides read TGTGCCAGCAGCGTAGACACCCCTGGAACTTACACAAGCAATGAGCAGTTCTTC.

The chain recombines TRBV20-1 with TRBJ1-5; D unclear. The CDR3 is 13 residues long. Germline V gene sequence: CDR1 DFQATT, CDR2 SNEGSKA (reference sequence). With 3 bases removed from V and 3 bases from J, the gap between germline ends came to 9 bases. CDR3 protein: CSASSDNNQPQHF. DNA for the CDR3: TGCAGTGCTAGTAGTGACAACAATCAGCCCCAGCATTTT.

This clone was seen a single time. J is TRBJ1-5 and V is TRBV6-5, with D tentatively TRBD1 (6 bases). Germline CDR1 reads MNHEY; CDR2 reads SVGAGI. CDR3 length: 16 amino acids. V lost 2 bases and J 5 bases, leaving 16 bases between the germline ends. The CDR3 DNA sequence: TGTGCCAGCAGTTACCAATTTGGGGGGCACCATCAGCCCCAGCATTTT. This codes for CASSYQFGGHHQPQHF.

The V and J genes are TRBV6-4 and TRBJ1-2; D might be TRBD1 (6 bases). Germline V gene sequence: CDR1 MRHNA, CDR2 SNTAGT. Trimming cost V 6 bases and J 2 bases, with 16 bases left between them. The CDR3 covers 15 residues. This chain's CDR3 is CASSPVLGTNYGYTF. Here the CDR3 DNA reads TGTGCCAGCAGCCCCGTCCTCGGGACAAACTATGGCTACACCTTC.

V gene TRBV21-1 combines with J gene TRBJ2-7; the D segment call TRBD1 is taken from the table without a DNA check. TRBV21-1 is recorded as a pseudogene. CDR3 length: 16 amino acids. CDR3 region: CASSKEGQGAEYEQYF. Written as DNA, the CDR3 is TGTGCCAGCAGCAAAGAGGGGCAGGGGGCTGAGTACGAGCAGTACTTC.

The V gene is TRBV4-1, the J gene TRBJ2-3; 12 nucleotides agree with TRBD2. V lost 0 bases and J lost 0; bases outside the gene matches: 10. There are 20 residues in the CDR3. CDR1 and CDR2 (germline): MGHRA, YSYEKL. CDR3 in DNA: TGCGCCAGCAGCCAAGAGGCCTCCCGACTAGCGGGGGCTAGCACAGATACGCAGTATTTT. Protein: CASSQEASRLAGASTDTQYF.

The CDR3 loop is CASSPTAGAPTDTQYF. For the CDR3, the DNA is TGTGCCAGCAGCCCCACTGCCGGGGCGCCCACAGATACGCAGTATTTT. The chain combines TRBV14 with TRBJ2-3; possibly TRBD1 or TRBD2 for D (5 bases each). The germline gives CDR1 SGHDN, CDR2 FVKESK. Deletions cut 4 bases from V and 2 bases from J, with 16 bases between. The CDR3 has 16 amino acids.

The V call is TRBV5-1, the J call TRBJ2-7; D is undetermined. V lost 8 bases and J 2 bases, leaving 14 bases between the germline ends. Germline V gene lookup returns CDR1 SGHRS and CDR2 YFSETQ. There are 13 residues in the CDR3. The CDR3 region is CARNLTGAYEQYV. For the CDR3, the DNA is TGCGCCAGAAACTTGACTGGAGCCTACGAGCAGTACGTC.

The rearrangement joins TRBV9 to TRBJ1-3; D is ambiguous. The CDR3 covers 14 residues. CDR1 SGDLS and CDR2 YYNGEE come from the germline V gene. Between the trimmed V and J ends, which lost 0 bases and 3 bases, there was a span of 7 bases. The CDR3 here is CASSVGSFGNTIYF. DNA for the CDR3: TGTGCCAGCAGCGTAGGAAGCTTTGGAAACACCATATATTTT.